This TCR beta chain was captured in a study of blood T cell repertoires in COVID-19. Study-wide background: Sites in the United States, Italy and Spain provided acute and convalescent COVID-19 samples. The analysed material was cDNA or gDNA that came from T cells, B-cell-depleted T cells, or PBMCs.

Original processing notes: Amplification from reference gene primers served as the basis for estimated nucleated cell counts. Libraries were prepared by immunoSEQ multiplex PCR; TCRdb keeps only in-frame clonotypes and omits some of them. The V and J calls and clone size were taken over from that table, and D and trimming were inferred from the DNA. The sample shows about 300,000 clones, over 75% of them seen only once. Trimming took 5 bases from V and 2 from J; bases not matched to a gene: 1. The length of the CDR3 is 14 residues. The germline V gene has CDR1 LNHDA and CDR2 SQIVND (reference sequence).

V usage is TRBV19 and J usage is TRBJ2-3, with TRBD1 identical over 10 bases. The specimen sequenced was peripheral blood. This sequence originates from a man aged 18 to 35 with active or convalescent COVID-19. CDR3 sequence (DNA): TGTGCCAGTAGTGACAGGGGGCTCACAGATACGCAGTATTTT. Protein: CASSDRGLTDTQYF.